The 18 T cell receptor beta chains below were found in one sample sequenced in a study of neurological immune-mediated disorders. Time point: longitudinal time-point 1 (baseline). TCRdb ran MiXCR on the 5' RACE reads and lists one entry per CDR3 protein. Counted here are approximately 49,000 distinct CDR3 sequences, approximately 9.1% occurring once; the ten biggest clones make up roughly 1.6%. The sequenced sample consisted of PBMCs. Every receptor here comes from a woman aged 35 to 49 in good health.

This clonotype came up many times. V usage is TRBV21-1 and J usage is TRBJ1-2; TRBD1, as called in the table, went unchecked against the DNA. TRBV21-1 is annotated as a pseudogene. This CDR3 is 17 amino acids long. This chain's CDR3 is CPGAKRHRDRRNYGYTF. The CDR3 DNA sequence: TGTCCAGGAGCGAAACGTCACCGGGACAGGAGAAATTATGGCTACACCTTC.

This clonotype has a count of ten or more. V usage is TRBV29-1 and J usage is TRBJ1-1; no definite D call. The germline V and J ends were trimmed by 4 bases and 3 bases, with 12 bases remaining between them. CDR1 is SQVTM, CDR2 ANQGSEA, per germline. The CDR3 length is 13 residues. The DNA of the CDR3 is TGCAGCGTTGGACACTTAAAGGACACTGAAGCTTTCTTT. Protein product: CSVGHLKDTEAFF.

The sample holds many counts of this clonotype. V gene TRBV20-1 combines with J gene TRBJ2-4; 11 bases map to TRBD2. Germline values: CDR1 DFQATT, CDR2 SNEGSKA (reference sequence). The CDR3 is 15 amino acids. V trimming: 6 bases; J trimming: 0 bases; junction bases outside the gene matches: 4. This chain's CDR3 is CSATGLAGAKNIQYF. The CDR3 bases are TGCAGTGCAACTGGACTAGCGGGAGCCAAAAACATTCAGTACTTC.

This clonotype occurred once. The V call is TRBV5-6, the J call TRBJ2-7; TRBD1 aligns across 7 bases. CDR1 and CDR2 from the germline V gene are SGHDT and YYEEEE. Germline trimming cut 3 bases from V and 6 bases from J; bases unmatched to any gene: 12. The length of the CDR3 is 15 residues. CDR3 sequence reads: CASSSPDRAGSEQYF. The CDR3 bases are TGTGCCAGCAGCTCCCCTGACAGGGCAGGGAGCGAGCAGTACTTC.

This clonotype was recorded at least ten times. This chain connects TRBV24-1 to TRBJ2-3; D is possibly TRBD1 or TRBD2 (6 bases each). V was cut by 7 bases and J by 2 bases, with 18 bases left in between. Per germline, CDR1 KGHDR and CDR2 SFDVKD. The CDR3 is 16 amino acids. DNA for the CDR3: TGTGCCACCAGGGAGGGGGACTCGGATTACACAGATACGCAGTATTTT. Its protein product is CATREGDSDYTDTQYF.

This clonotype has at least ten counts. The chain uses TRBV13 and TRBJ2-7; TRBD1 agrees at 9 bases. CDR3 length: 15 residues. In germline, CDR1 is PRHDT, CDR2 FYEKMQ (reference sequence). V shed 4 bases and J 2 bases; nucleotides not matched to a gene: 6. The CDR3 loop is CASSSSRQGAYEQYF. The CDR3 bases are TGTGCCAGCAGCTCCTCCCGACAGGGGGCCTACGAGCAGTACTTC.

This clonotype has just a few counts. For the CDR3, the DNA is TGTGCCAGCAGCTTAACGGGGACCGGGGAGCTGTTTTTT. Translated, it gives CASSLTGTGELFF. The J gene is TRBJ2-2, the V gene TRBV7-3; unclear D gene. This CDR3 region has 13 residues. The germline CDR1 and CDR2 sequences are SGHTA and FQGTGA. V was shortened by 0 bases and J by 5 bases, with 4 bases between the two germline ends.

This clonotype came up many times. V gene TRBV10-3 combines with J gene TRBJ2-5, with TRBD1 matching 11 bases. The CDR3 has 16 amino acids. V dropped 8 bases and J dropped 0; count of bases not matched to a gene: 8. Germline-derived CDR1 and CDR2 are ENHRY and SYGVKD. The DNA of the CDR3 is TGTGCCATCCGGGGGACGGACAGGGGGCACCAAGAGACCCAGTACTTC. Protein product: CAIRGTDRGHQETQYF.

This clonotype was detected many times. The V gene is TRBV7-8, the J gene TRBJ1-1; 10 bases align to TRBD1. Trimming cost V 2 bases and J 4 bases; bases outside gene matches: 7. Germline V lookup: CDR1 SGHVS, CDR2 FQNEAQ. The CDR3 has 16 residues. The CDR3 DNA follows: TGTGCCAGCAGCTTACGACAGGGGGCAATATCCACTGAAGCTTTCTTT. Translation gives CASSLRQGAISTEAFF.

This clonotype was counted ten times or more. The chain carries TRBV7-2 and TRBJ1-2; weak D call: TRBD1 (5 bases). The length of the CDR3 is 12 residues. Germline CDR1 reads SGHTA; CDR2 reads FQGNSA. Trimming left V 5 bases short and J 10 bases short, with 14 bases between. CDR3 nucleotide sequence: TGTGCCAGCAGCCCCCCAGGGCGGTACTACACCTTC. It encodes CASSPPGRYYTF.

This clonotype showed up many times. The chain joins TRBV20-1 to TRBJ1-5, with D tentatively TRBD1 (5 bases). This CDR3 is 14 amino acids long. CDR1 is DFQATT, CDR2 SNEGSKA, per germline (reference sequence). V lost 6 bases and J lost 4, with 16 bases in between. The CDR3 region has the DNA TGCAGTGCAGTTCCAGGGTTATCAAATCAGCCCCAGCATTTT. This gives the protein CSAVPGLSNQPQHF.

This clonotype has ten or more counts. J is TRBJ2-1 and V is TRBV9, with TRBD2 matching over 10 bases. The CDR3 sequence is 18 residues long. V lost 4 bases and J lost 0; bases outside the gene matches: 10. The V gene's germline CDR1 is SGDLS and CDR2 YYNGEE. The CDR3 DNA is TGTGCCAGCAGCAGACTAGCGGGTTCCCTTCTCTCCTACAATGAGCAGTTCTTC. This gives the protein CASSRLAGSLLSYNEQFF. The full variable domain, in which reference TRBV9 and TRBJ2-1 provide the parts outside the CDR3, is DSGVTQTPKHLITATGQRVTLRCSPRSGDLSVYWYQQSLDQGLQFLIQYYNGEERAKGNILERFSAQQFPDLHSELNLSSLELGDSALYFCASSRLAGSLLSYNEQFFGPGTRLTVL.

This clonotype was recorded at least ten times. The V gene is TRBV9, the J gene TRBJ2-7; 10 bases line up with TRBD1. With V trimmed by 3 bases and J by 5 bases, 11 bases remained unmatched. From germline, CDR1 is SGDLS and CDR2 YYNGEE. The CDR3 contains 16 residues. The CDR3 DNA sequence: TGTGCCAGCAGCGGTGGGGGGGGGACAGGGGACCACGAGCAGTACTTC. Amino acids: CASSGGGGTGDHEQYF.

This clonotype was found many times. The V gene is TRBV11-2, the J gene TRBJ2-1, with TRBD1 matching 10 bases. The CDR3 runs to 18 residues. J was trimmed by 8 bases and V by 7 bases; bases with no gene match: 20. In germline, CDR1 is SGHAT, CDR2 FQNNGV. Here the CDR3 reads CASTSPRGTGALGDEQFF. The CDR3, as DNA: TGTGCCAGCACCTCCCCGAGGGGGACAGGGGCCTTGGGGGATGAGCAGTTCTTC. Based on the CDR3 plus reference TRBV11-2 and TRBJ2-1, the full variable domain is EAGVAQSPRYKIIEKRQSVAFWCNPISGHATLYWYQQILGQGPKLLIQFQNNGVVDDSQLPKDRFSAERLKGVDSTLKIQPAKLEDSAVYLCASTSPRGTGALGDEQFFGPGTRLTVL.

In this sample, this clonotype turned up many times. This chain links TRBV5-5 with TRBJ2-1; TRBD2 matches 8 bases. V dropped 7 bases and J dropped 4; count of bases not matched to a gene: 10. Germline lookup yields CDR1 SGHKS and CDR2 YYEKEE (reference sequence). The CDR3 totals 15 residues. Written as DNA, the CDR3 is TGTGCCAGCGGACTTGACGGGGGGGGTTACAATGAGCAGTTCTTC. Its protein product is CASGLDGGGYNEQFF.

The table lists this clonotype with many counts. The V and J genes are TRBV20-1 and TRBJ2-6, with 7 positions matching TRBD1. Germline CDR1 and CDR2: DFQATT and SNEGSKA (reference sequence). Trimming removed 2 bases from V and 1 base from J; junction bases left unmatched: 5. This CDR3 is 16 amino acids long. CDR3 in DNA: TGCAGTGCTAGACCTAAACAGGGGTCTGGGGCCAACGTCCTGACTTTC. It codes for CSARPKQGSGANVLTF.

This clonotype occurred many times. The chain employs TRBV20-1 and TRBJ2-2, with TRBD2 as a possible D gene (5 bases). Trimming stripped 3 bases from V and 2 bases from J, with 7 bases between. From germline, CDR1 is DFQATT and CDR2 SNEGSKA (reference sequence). This CDR3 comprises 13 residues. The CDR3 DNA follows: TGCAGTGCTAGCGGAGGCAACACCGGGGAGCTGTTTTTT. Amino acid sequence: CSASGGNTGELFF.

The sample holds many counts of this clonotype. The rearrangement joins TRBV18 to TRBJ1-5; D remains unclear. The CDR3 spans 16 residues. Germline loops: CDR1 KGHSH, CDR2 LQKENI. Trimming removed 3 bases at V and 0 bases at J, with 12 bases between. The CDR3 loop is CASSPYSPSSNQPQHF. The CDR3 DNA reads as TGTGCCAGCTCACCCTACAGTCCCTCTAGCAATCAGCCCCAGCATTTT.